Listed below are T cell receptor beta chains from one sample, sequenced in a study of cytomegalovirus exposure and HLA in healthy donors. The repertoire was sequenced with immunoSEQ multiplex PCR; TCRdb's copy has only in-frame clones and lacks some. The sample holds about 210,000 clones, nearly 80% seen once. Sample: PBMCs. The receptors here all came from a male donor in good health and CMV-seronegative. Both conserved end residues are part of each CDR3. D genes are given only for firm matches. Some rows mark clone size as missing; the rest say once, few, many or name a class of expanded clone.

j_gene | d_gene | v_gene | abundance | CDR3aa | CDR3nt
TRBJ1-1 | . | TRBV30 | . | CAWRTAGYMNTEAFF | TGTGCCTGGAGGACAGCAGGGTACATGAACACTGAAGCTTTCTTT
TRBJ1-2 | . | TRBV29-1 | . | CSVDGTAREPYGYTF | TGCAGCGTCGACGGAACGGCTAGGGAGCCCTATGGCTACACCTTC
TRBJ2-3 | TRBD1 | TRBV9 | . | CASSGDRGSTDTQYF | TGTGCCAGCAGCGGGGACAGGGGTAGCACAGATACGCAGTATTTT
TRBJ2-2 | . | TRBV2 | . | CASSEVRARTGELFF | TGTGCCAGCAGTGAAGTCAGGGCTCGCACCGGGGAGCTGTTTTTT
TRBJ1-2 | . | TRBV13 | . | CASSLEGDLSYGYTF | TGTGCCAGCAGCTTAGAAGGGGATTTGAGCTATGGCTACACCTTC
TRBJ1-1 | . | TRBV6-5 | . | CASSYSTPGEAFF | TGTGCCAGCAGTTACTCCACTCCGGGGGAAGCTTTCTTT
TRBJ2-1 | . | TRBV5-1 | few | CASSIQGGSYNEQFF | TGCGCCAGCAGCATACAGGGGGGGTCCTACAATGAGCAGTTCTTC
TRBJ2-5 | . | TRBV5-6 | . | CASSLARGGVGRETRYF | TGTGCCAGCAGCTTGGCACGGGGTGGGGTTGGCAGAGAGACCCGGTACTTC
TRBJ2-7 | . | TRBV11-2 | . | CASSWGGAGYEQYF | TGTGCCAGCAGCTGGGGGGGCGCGGGGTACGAGCAGTACTTC
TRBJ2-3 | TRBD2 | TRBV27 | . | CASSLTSGAADTQYF | TGTGCCAGCAGTTTAACTAGCGGGGCGGCAGATACGCAGTATTTT
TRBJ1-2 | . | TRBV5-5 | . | CASSRRRDTSYTF | TGTGCCAGCAGCAGAAGGAGGGATACGAGCTACACCTTC
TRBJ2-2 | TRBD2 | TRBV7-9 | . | CASSSSGRRTGELFF | TGTGCCAGCAGCTCTAGCGGGAGGAGGACCGGGGAGCTGTTTTTT
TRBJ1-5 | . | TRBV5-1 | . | CASSPTGSDQPQHF | TGCGCCAGCAGTCCTACAGGGTCGGATCAGCCCCAGCATTTT
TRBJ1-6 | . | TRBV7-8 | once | CASSPTEGSPLHF | TGTGCCAGCAGTCCTACTGAGGGTTCACCCCTCCACTTT
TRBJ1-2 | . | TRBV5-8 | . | CASSLFVRDGYTF | TGTGCCAGCAGCTTGTTTGTGCGGGATGGCTACACCTTC
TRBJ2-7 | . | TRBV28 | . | CASSLSGSSYEQYF | TGTGCCAGCAGTTTATCCGGGAGCTCCTACGAGCAGTACTTC
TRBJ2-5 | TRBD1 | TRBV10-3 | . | CAIRDRYQETQYF | TGTGCCATCAGGGACAGGTACCAAGAGACCCAGTACTTC
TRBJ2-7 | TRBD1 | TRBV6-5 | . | CASSYGDRADEQYF | TGTGCCAGCAGTTACGGGGACAGGGCTGACGAGCAGTACTTC
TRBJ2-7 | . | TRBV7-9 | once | CASSLETGNSYEQYF | TGTGCCAGCAGCTTAGAGACAGGAAATTCCTACGAGCAGTACTTC
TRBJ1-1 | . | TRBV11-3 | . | CASSLIRGTEAFF | TGTGCCAGCAGCTTAATTAGGGGCACTGAAGCTTTCTTT
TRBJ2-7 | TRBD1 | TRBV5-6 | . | CASSLGDRANEQYF | TGTGCCAGCAGCTTGGGGGACAGGGCCAACGAGCAGTACTTC
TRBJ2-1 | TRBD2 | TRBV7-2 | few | CASSSGLAGGINEQFF | TGTGCCAGCAGCTCAGGACTAGCGGGAGGTATCAATGAGCAGTTCTTC
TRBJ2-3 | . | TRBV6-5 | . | CASSYSSGGTDTQYF | TGTGCCAGCAGTTACTCGTCTGGGGGGACAGATACGCAGTATTTT
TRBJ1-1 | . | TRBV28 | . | CASPTGTSEAFF | TGTGCCAGCCCTACCGGGACATCCGAAGCTTTCTTT
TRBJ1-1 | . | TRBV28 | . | CASSLWAGTEAFF | TGTGCCAGCAGTTTATGGGCCGGGACTGAAGCTTTCTTT
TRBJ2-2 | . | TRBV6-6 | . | CASSYTEAGELFF | TGTGCCAGCAGTTACACCGAGGCCGGGGAGCTGTTTTTT
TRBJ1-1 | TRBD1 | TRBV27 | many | CASNRAQGYTEAFF | TGTGCCAGCAATCGGGCACAGGGGTATACTGAAGCTTTCTTT
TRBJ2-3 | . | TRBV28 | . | CASSLRDTQYF | TGTGCCAGCAGTTTGAGAGATACGCAGTATTTT
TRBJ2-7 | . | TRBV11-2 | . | CASSFWQESSYEQYF | TGTGCCAGCAGCTTTTGGCAGGAAAGCTCCTACGAGCAGTACTTC
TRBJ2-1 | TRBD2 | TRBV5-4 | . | CASSSPAMGTSGHEQFF | TGTGCCAGCAGCTCACCTGCTATGGGGACTAGTGGCCATGAGCAGTTCTTC
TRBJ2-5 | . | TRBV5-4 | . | CASSPKTSKETQYF | TGTGCCAGCAGCCCCAAGACTAGTAAGGAGACCCAGTACTTC
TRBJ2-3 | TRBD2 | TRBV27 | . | CASSGLAGTDTQYF | TGTGCCAGCAGTGGACTAGCGGGCACAGATACGCAGTATTTT
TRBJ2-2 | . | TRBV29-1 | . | CSVEVAGRGITGELFF | TGCAGCGTTGAAGTAGCGGGCAGGGGAATCACCGGGGAGCTGTTTTTT